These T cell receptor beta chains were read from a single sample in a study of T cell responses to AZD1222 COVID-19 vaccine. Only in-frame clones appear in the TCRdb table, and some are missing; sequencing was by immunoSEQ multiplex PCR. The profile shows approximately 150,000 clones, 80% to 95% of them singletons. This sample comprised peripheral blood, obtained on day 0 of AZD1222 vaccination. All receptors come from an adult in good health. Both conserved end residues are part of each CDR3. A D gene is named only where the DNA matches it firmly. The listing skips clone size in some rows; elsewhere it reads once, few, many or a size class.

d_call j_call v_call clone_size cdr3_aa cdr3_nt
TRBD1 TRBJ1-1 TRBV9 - CASSSQGVGNTEAFF TGTGCCAGCAGCTCTCAGGGGGTTGGGAACACTGAAGCTTTCTTT
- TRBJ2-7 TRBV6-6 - CASSYSSEQYF TGTGCCAGCAGTTACTCGTCCGAGCAGTACTTC
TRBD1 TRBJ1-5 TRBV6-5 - CASSYTGANQPQHF TGTGCCAGCAGTTATACAGGGGCAAATCAGCCCCAGCATTTT
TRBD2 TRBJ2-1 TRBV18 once CASSPAETSGNNEQFF TGTGCCAGCTCACCCGCGGAGACTAGCGGTAACAATGAGCAGTTCTTC
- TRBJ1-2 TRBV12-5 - CASGLAQGSGYGYTF TGTGCTAGTGGTTTGGCACAGGGCTCAGGCTATGGCTACACCTTC
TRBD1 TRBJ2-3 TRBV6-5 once CASRQGASTDTQYF TGTGCCAGCAGACAGGGGGCTAGCACAGATACGCAGTATTTT
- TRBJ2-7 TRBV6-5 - CASSYSPGFYEQYF TGTGCCAGCAGTTACTCGCCAGGATTCTACGAGCAGTACTTC
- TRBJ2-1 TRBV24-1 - CATSGSGDSYNEQFF TGTGCCACCAGTGGTTCGGGGGATTCCTACAATGAGCAGTTCTTC
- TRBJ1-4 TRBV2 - CASSERGVSEKLFF TGTGCCAGCAGTGAAAGGGGTGTGAGTGAAAAACTGTTTTTT
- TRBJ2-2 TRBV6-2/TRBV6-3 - CASSYERVSGIGELFF TGTGCCAGCAGTTACGAGAGGGTTTCAGGGATCGGGGAGCTGTTTTTT
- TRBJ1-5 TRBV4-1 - CASSQDWGPGQPQHF TGCGCCAGCAGCCAAGATTGGGGTCCCGGGCAGCCCCAGCATTTT
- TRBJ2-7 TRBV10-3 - CAITTVKGQYF TGTGCCATCACAACAGTTAAAGGGCAGTACTTC
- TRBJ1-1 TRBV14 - CATSQVDRKAEAFF TGTGCCACCAGCCAGGTAGACAGGAAGGCTGAAGCTTTCTTT
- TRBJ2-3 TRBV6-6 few CASSGSWEPKGTDTQYF TGTGCCAGCAGTGGATCATGGGAGCCAAAGGGTACAGATACGCAGTATTTT
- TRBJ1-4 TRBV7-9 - CASSLGGREKLFF TGTGCCAGCAGCTTAGGGGGCAGGGAAAAACTGTTTTTT
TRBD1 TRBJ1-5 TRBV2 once CASSRTGEQPQHF TGTGCCAGCAGCCGGACAGGCGAGCAGCCCCAGCATTTT
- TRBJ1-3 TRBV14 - CASSQVRVTDVNTIYF TGTGCCAGCAGCCAAGTTCGGGTTACCGATGTAAACACCATATATTTT
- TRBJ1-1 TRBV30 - CAWGLGGTEAFF TGTGCCTGGGGGCTTGGGGGCACTGAAGCTTTCTTT
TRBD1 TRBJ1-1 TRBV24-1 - CATSDHRGTEAFF TGTGCCACCAGTGATCACAGGGGCACTGAAGCTTTCTTT
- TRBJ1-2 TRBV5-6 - CASSPNPGRPRLSVDGYTF TGTGCCAGCAGCCCGAACCCCGGGCGACCGAGGCTCTCGGTCGATGGCTACACCTTC
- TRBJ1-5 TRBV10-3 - CAITGAENQPQHF TGTGCCATCACGGGCGCGGAAAATCAGCCCCAGCATTTT
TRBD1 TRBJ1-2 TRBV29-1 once CSVLQGDYGYTF TGCAGCGTTTTACAGGGGGACTATGGCTACACCTTC
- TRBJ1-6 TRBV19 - CASSIRAGLDNSPLHF TGTGCCAGTAGTATTCGGGCCGGCCTAGATAATTCACCCCTCCACTTT
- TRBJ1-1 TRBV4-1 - CASSPGTRGRLGGTEAFF TGCGCCAGCAGCCCCGGGACTCGGGGGCGCCTCGGGGGCACTGAAGCTTTCTTT
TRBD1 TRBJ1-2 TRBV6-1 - CASSEVPGGGYTF TGTGCCAGCAGTGAAGTTCCAGGGGGAGGCTACACCTTC
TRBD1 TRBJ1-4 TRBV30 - CAYQTGFVEKLFF TGTGCCTATCAGACAGGGTTTGTAGAAAAACTGTTTTTT
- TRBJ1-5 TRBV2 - CASRRRGPNSNQPQHF TGTGCCAGCAGAAGACGGGGGCCTAATAGCAATCAGCCCCAGCATTTT
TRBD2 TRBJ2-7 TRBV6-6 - CASSLSGGEQYF TGTGCCAGCAGCCTGAGCGGGGGCGAGCAGTACTTC
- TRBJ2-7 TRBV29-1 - CSVEVYAPGTYTYEQYF TGCAGCGTTGAAGTATATGCGCCCGGGACTTACACCTACGAGCAGTACTTC
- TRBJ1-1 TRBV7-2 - CASSPGMGTPLNTEAFF TGTGCCAGCAGCCCAGGGATGGGGACCCCCCTGAACACTGAAGCTTTCTTT
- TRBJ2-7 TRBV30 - CAWSRTGNEQYF TGTGCCTGGAGTCGAACGGGGAACGAGCAGTACTTC
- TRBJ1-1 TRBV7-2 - CASSPPSPTEAFF TGTGCCAGCAGTCCACCAAGTCCCACTGAAGCTTTCTTT
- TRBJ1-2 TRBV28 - CASSQQRGYTF TGTGCCAGCAGCCAACAGAGAGGCTACACCTTC
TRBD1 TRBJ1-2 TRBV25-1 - CASSDLDRDFYGYTF TGTGCCAGCAGTGACTTGGACAGGGACTTTTATGGCTACACCTTC
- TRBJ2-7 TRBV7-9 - CASSLGRGAVIEQYF TGTGCCAGCAGCTTAGGCCGGGGGGCGGTTATCGAGCAGTACTTC